Listed below are T cell receptor beta chains from one sample, sequenced in a study of T cell repertoires in ileal Crohn's disease. Sequencing used immunoSEQ multiplex PCR; TCRdb keeps in-frame clones, though not all of them. Among more than 4,000 clones listed, 76% were seen once. Sequencing was done on a sample of ileal tissue. The receptors come from an adult with Crohn's disease. Both conserved end residues are part of each CDR3. A D gene is named only where the DNA matches it firmly.

v_call | d_call | cdr3_aa
TRBV7-2 | . | CASSSTGNRDEQFF
TRBV19 | TRBD1 | CASRQGDSAYEQYF
TRBV7-6 | TRBD2 | CASSLRTSWQQETQYF
TRBV29-1 | . | CSVEGGVSYEQYF
TRBV5-4 | TRBD2 | CASSFSGSYNEQFF
TRBV7-3 | TRBD1 | CASSAGTGNGYTF
TRBV19 | . | CASSMWGDQPQHF
TRBV7-8 | . | CASSTPGSRGEKLFF
TRBV19 | . | CASMTQGYGYTF
TRBV7-2 | . | CASSLNAVGSADTQYF
TRBV4-1 | . | CASSQLVRNEQFF
TRBV10-1 | TRBD1 | CASSEQVGRGLYETQYF
TRBV4-1 | . | CASSPESFGNTIYF
TRBV7-3 | TRBD1 | CASSSDRAGYNEQFF
TRBV4-2 | TRBD1 | CASSQLPGQGNEKLFF
TRBV7-2 | TRBD1 | CASSTKTGPYEQYF
TRBV29-1 | TRBD1 | CSVEGDRGSYEQYF
TRBV6-1 | . | CASSESISGANVLTF
TRBV2 | . | CASTQLGGQETQYF
TRBV15 | TRBD1 | CATSRLTGVNEKLFF
TRBV5-4 | . | CASSGGVSTGELFF
TRBV7-9 | TRBD1 | CASSDRDRDYEQYF
TRBV28 | TRBD1 | CASSPGTDSYGYTF
TRBV30 | TRBD1 | CAWDRGQWELFF
TRBV7-2 | TRBD2 | CASSRSSGETQYF
TRBV5-6 | . | CASSSPTLATNTGELFF
TRBV5-6 | . | CASSFWEGNYGYTF
TRBV7-2 | TRBD2 | CASSRGLDGETQYF
TRBV2 | TRBD1 | CASSVQGARTEAFF
TRBV28 | . | CASSLAGYEQYF
TRBV21-1 | . | CASSNLNGNEQFF
TRBV6-1 | TRBD2 | CASSELAGGPDTQYF
TRBV5-4 | TRBD1 | CASSQGQDMYEQYF